Below are 28 T cell receptor beta chains sequenced from a single sample in a study of shared clonotypes between healthy human individuals. Method: immunoSEQ multiplex PCR; TCRdb's copy keeps in-frame clones and lacks some. This table has roughly 2.2 million clones, over 90% appearing once. Sequences were obtained from naive CD4+ T cells from PBMCs. Subset meaning: CD45RA+ positively selected. These receptors were obtained from a man between 18 and 29 years old in good health. Some clones in this sample may be carry-over from other donors' samples.

This chain uses TRBV5-1 with TRBJ2-5; D is perhaps TRBD1 or TRBD2 (5 bases each). This CDR3 region has 17 residues. Trimming pared 0 bases from V and 4 bases from J, leaving 19 bases between. The germline V gene has CDR1 SGHRS and CDR2 YFSETQ. This chain's CDR3 is CASSLALGPSGVETQYF. The DNA for the CDR3 is TGCGCCAGCAGCTTGGCTTTGGGGCCATCCGGGGTAGAGACCCAGTACTTC.

The chain has TRBV2 and TRBJ2-5, with 13 bases that match TRBD2. Gene TRBJ2-7 matches the end of the DNA better, so the J call may be wrong. Germline V gene sequence: CDR1 SNHLY, CDR2 FYNNEI. The CDR3 runs to 15 residues. The CDR3, as DNA: TGTGCCAGCAGCGACGGGACTAGCGGGACCTACGAGCAGTACTTC. Translating gives CASSDGTSGTYEQYF.

The genes are TRBV27 and TRBJ2-2; D is tentatively TRBD1 or TRBD2 (5 bases each). There are 15 residues in the CDR3. Between the trimmed V and J ends, which lost 5 bases and 6 bases, there was a span of 16 bases. Looked up from germline, CDR1 is MNHEY and CDR2 is SMNVEV (reference sequence). The CDR3 region has the DNA TGTGCCAGCAGTACCTATTCCGGGGCCCCCGGGGAGCTGTTTTTT. This encodes CASSTYSGAPGELFF.

The chain is built from TRBV5-6 and TRBJ2-1, with a possible D match to TRBD2 (6 bases). The germline CDR1 and CDR2 sequences are SGHDT and YYEEEE. This CDR3 spans 16 amino acids. Trimming took 2 bases from V and 7 from J, leaving 19 bases between them. CDR3 sequence (DNA): TGTGCCAGCAGCTTTCCACCGACTAGTCTTGGGAATGAGCAGTTCTTC. This sequence encodes CASSFPPTSLGNEQFF.

This clone was counted once. V usage is TRBV7-9 and J usage is TRBJ1-4; TRBD1 aligns across 7 bases. CDR3 length: 14 residues. Germline CDR1 SEHNR, CDR2 FQNEAQ (reference sequence). V lost 2 bases to trimming and J lost 6 bases; unmatched junction nucleotides: 3. CDR3 residues: CASSLFQGDEKLFF. CDR3 in DNA: TGTGCCAGCAGCTTATTTCAGGGGGATGAAAAACTGTTTTTT.

The V call is TRBV5-1, the J call TRBJ2-3, with 10 nucleotides matching TRBD2. The CDR3 covers 17 residues. The trim removed 1 base at V and 2 bases at J, leaving 7 bases unmatched. Germline V CDR1 and CDR2: SGHRS, YFSETQ. As DNA, the CDR3 is TGCGCCAGCAGCTTGCGGTCTAGCGGGAGCCACACAGATACGCAGTATTTT. This sequence encodes CASSLRSSGSHTDTQYF.

This clone was seen only a few times. V is TRBV9 and J is TRBJ2-2; possibly TRBD1 for D (6 bases). The germline gives CDR1 SGDLS, CDR2 YYNGEE. This CDR3 contains 13 residues. V lost 3 bases and J 5 bases, leaving 8 bases between the germline ends. Here the CDR3 DNA reads TGTGCCAGCAGCGATCAGGGGACCGGGGAGCTGTTTTTT. This encodes CASSDQGTGELFF.

The chain links TRBV6-6 to TRBJ1-1; 10 bases are a match to TRBD1. CDR1 and CDR2 from the germline V gene are MNHNY and SVGAGI (reference sequence). This CDR3 spans 15 amino acids. The V and J ends lost 2 bases and 2 bases, in that order; junction bases with no gene match: 2. CDR3 sequence (DNA): TGTGCCAGCAGTTACCGGGACAGGGGTAACACTGAAGCTTTCTTT. Residues: CASSYRDRGNTEAFF.

The chain uses TRBV10-3 and TRBJ2-5; a weak D match, TRBD2 (5 bases). Germline V gene data show CDR1 as ENHRY and CDR2 as SYGVKD. The CDR3 is made up of 13 amino acids. V was clipped by 3 bases and J by 2 bases, with 7 bases between them. For the CDR3, the DNA is TGTGCCATCAGTGACGGACTTCAAGAGACCCAGTACTTC. This sequence encodes CAISDGLQETQYF.

V and J are TRBV2 and TRBJ2-3; 13 nucleotides align to TRBD2. The germline CDR1 and CDR2 sequences are SNHLY and FYNNEI. Trimming at V came to 6 bases and at J to 5 bases, leaving 2 bases not matched to a gene. The CDR3 length is 14 residues. The chain's CDR3 is CASRRTSGRDTQYF. The CDR3 DNA reads as TGTGCCAGCAGGAGGACTAGCGGGAGAGATACGCAGTATTTT.

The chain employs TRBV28 and TRBJ1-5; 9 nucleotides align to TRBD1. V lost 11 bases, J lost 6 bases, and 8 bases stayed unmatched. This CDR3 is 13 amino acids long. The germline CDR1 and CDR2 sequences are MDHEN and SYDVKM. The CDR3 DNA reads as TGTGCCGGGCAACAGGGGGCTGGTCAGCCCCAGCATTTT. It translates to CAGQQGAGQPQHF.

The CDR3: CASTPTRTYQETQYF. CDR3 sequence (DNA): TGCGCCAGTACCCCGACCCGGACATATCAAGAGACCCAGTACTTC. V and J are TRBV5-1 and TRBJ2-5, with D possibly TRBD1 on 5 matching bases. The CDR3 is 15 residues long. The V end lost 8 bases, the J end lost 2 bases, and 19 bases lay between the germline ends. From germline, CDR1 is SGHRS and CDR2 YFSETQ.

The rearrangement uses TRBV19 and TRBJ1-2, with D perhaps matching TRBD1 (5 bases). The germline V and J ends were trimmed by 0 bases and 1 base, with 6 bases remaining between them. The CDR3 is 14 amino acids. Per germline, CDR1 LNHDA and CDR2 SQIVND (reference sequence). Here the CDR3 DNA reads TGTGCCAGTAGTATAGACAGGGATAACTATGGCTACACCTTC. Translating gives CASSIDRDNYGYTF.

This chain connects TRBV10-2 to TRBJ1-2; a weak D match, TRBD1 (5 bases). CDR3 length: 14 residues. Germline loops: CDR1 WSHSY, CDR2 SAAADI. V lost 2 bases and J 3 bases, leaving 10 bases between the germline ends. The CDR3 nucleotides read TGCGCCAGCAGTGAGATCGGGGCCGACTATGGCTACACCTTC. Its protein product is CASSEIGADYGYTF.

This chain connects TRBV4-2 to TRBJ1-2; the match to TRBD1 covers 7 bases. From germline, CDR1 is LGHNA and CDR2 YNFKEQ. The CDR3 totals 15 residues. V lost 0 bases to trimming and J lost 5 bases; unmatched junction nucleotides: 6. CDR3 nucleotides: TGTGCCAGCAGCCAAGATCGGGGACAGACTTATGGCTACACCTTC. This encodes CASSQDRGQTYGYTF.

This chain connects TRBV6-5 to TRBJ1-1; 7 nucleotides align to TRBD1. The CDR3 length is 14 residues. V lost 2 bases to trimming and J lost 6 bases; unmatched junction nucleotides: 6. In germline, CDR1 is MNHEY, CDR2 SVGAGI. DNA of the CDR3: TGTGCCAGCAGTTACAACAGGGGTCCGGCTGAAGCTTTCTTT. It translates to CASSYNRGPAEAFF.

This clone came up once. The DNA for the CDR3 is TGCGCCAGCAGCTTGGCTATGGGAGGGGCTGAAGCTTTCTTT. Protein sequence: CASSLAMGGAEAFF. This rearrangement joins TRBV5-1 to TRBJ1-1; possibly TRBD1 for D (5 bases). Germline V lookup: CDR1 SGHRS, CDR2 YFSETQ. Trimming stripped 0 bases from V and 6 bases from J, with 12 bases between. The CDR3 length is 14 residues.

The chain combines TRBV14 with TRBJ1-1; D uncertain. V lost 1 base, J lost 3 bases, and 12 bases lay in between. Germline CDR1 and CDR2: SGHDN and FVKESK. This CDR3 spans 15 amino acids. CDR3 sequence (DNA): TGTGCCAGCAGCCAAGCCTCAAGGCGGGACACTGAAGCTTTCTTT. Translation gives CASSQASRRDTEAFF.

Of note for this clone: Within the sample, other DNA sequences also encode this same CDR3. V is TRBV30 and J is TRBJ2-5; D remains unclear. There are 13 residues in the CDR3. V was pared by 0 bases and J by 5 bases, with 10 bases between. Germline V gene sequence: CDR1 GTSNPN, CDR2 SVGIG (reference sequence). As DNA, the CDR3 is TGTGCCTGGAGTGTAGGTCGCCGGGAGACCCAGTACTTC. Translation gives CAWSVGRRETQYF.

The chain recombines TRBV11-2 with TRBJ2-7; tentative D call: TRBD1 (6 bases). V lost 3 bases and J 7 bases, leaving 13 bases between the germline ends. The CDR3 is made up of 13 amino acids. Germline V gene lookup returns CDR1 SGHAT and CDR2 FQNNGV. CDR3 sequence: CASSFGTSGEQYF. As DNA, the CDR3 is TGTGCCAGCAGCTTTGGGACATCGGGGGAGCAGTACTTC.

The chain combines TRBV30 with TRBJ1-1, with 9 bases aligning to TRBD1. After removal of 4 bases from V and 3 bases from J, the junction contained 3 bases not matched to a gene. The CDR3 extends over 13 amino acids. CDR1 is GTSNPN and CDR2 is SVGIG in the germline V gene (reference sequence). In nucleotides, the CDR3 is TGTGCCTGGATCGGACAGGGGCACACTGAAGCTTTCTTT. Its protein is CAWIGQGHTEAFF.

V and J are TRBV11-2 and TRBJ2-7; 10 positions agree with TRBD2. Germline V gene lookup returns CDR1 SGHAT and CDR2 FQNNGV. The CDR3 is 18 residues long. With V trimmed by 6 bases and J by 6 bases, 20 bases remained unmatched. The CDR3 is CASSFQGGLAVKASEQYF. The CDR3 DNA sequence: TGTGCCAGCAGTTTCCAAGGAGGACTAGCGGTAAAGGCTTCCGAGCAGTACTTC.

This clone appeared once. CDR3 coding DNA: TGTGCCTGGAGTAGAAGTAGCGCCTATGGCTACACCTTC. Encoded protein: CAWSRSSAYGYTF. The chain couples TRBV30 to TRBJ1-2; D remains unclear. Trimming shortened V by 2 bases and J by 4 bases, and 11 bases separated the two germline ends. The CDR3 extends over 13 amino acids. Germline V lookup: CDR1 GTSNPN, CDR2 SVGIG (reference sequence). Combining the CDR3 with reference TRBV30 and TRBJ1-2 gives the whole variable domain SQTIHQWPATLVQPVGSPLSLECTVEGTSNPNLYWYRQAAGRGLQLLFYSVGIGQISSEVPQNLSASRPQDRQFILSSKKLLLSDSGFYLCAWSRSSAYGYTFGSGTRLTVV.

This clone was observed a single time. The V gene is TRBV28, the J gene TRBJ1-4; D unclear. CDR3 size: 15 residues. V was cut by 7 bases and J by 3 bases, with 15 bases left in between. Germline-derived CDR1 and CDR2 are MDHEN and SYDVKM. CDR3 coding DNA: TGTGCCAGCAACCCGGGCGGCACTTCTAATGAAAAACTGTTTTTT. This encodes CASNPGGTSNEKLFF.

V and J are TRBV7-2 and TRBJ2-1, with 9 bases identical to TRBD2. This CDR3 region has 15 residues. Trimming cost V 1 base and J 6 bases; bases outside gene matches: 4. Germline V lookup: CDR1 SGHTA, CDR2 FQGNSA. The chain's CDR3 is CASSLVASGTNEQFF. In DNA, the CDR3 is TGTGCCAGCAGCTTAGTCGCTAGCGGGACCAATGAGCAGTTCTTC.

The count of this clone is one. The V and J genes are TRBV6-1 and TRBJ1-2, with 8 bases fitting TRBD1. With V trimmed by 4 bases and J by 0 bases, 7 bases remained unmatched. CDR3 length: 16 amino acids. CDR1 and CDR2 from the germline V gene are MNHNS and SASEGT. The CDR3 nucleotides are TGTGCCAGCAGTGTCCTCCAGGGGGCGACTAACTATGGCTACACCTTC. It yields the protein CASSVLQGATNYGYTF.

This chain uses TRBV19 with TRBJ2-2; 9 nucleotides line up with TRBD1. The V and J ends lost 6 bases and 6 bases, in that order; junction bases with no gene match: 11. The length of the CDR3 is 16 residues. Looked up from germline, CDR1 is LNHDA and CDR2 is SQIVND (reference sequence). The CDR3 DNA reads as TGTGCCAGTAGGGTATTTGGGACAGGGTCGCCCGGGGAGCTGTTTTTT. It is translated as CASRVFGTGSPGELFF.

V gene TRBV7-2 combines with J gene TRBJ2-2, with 12 bases aligning to TRBD2. V shed 5 bases, J shed 6 bases, and the junction held 7 bases outside the gene matches. There are 16 residues in the CDR3. Germline V gene lookup returns CDR1 SGHTA and CDR2 FQGNSA. The CDR3 coding sequence is TGTGCCAGCAGCCCACTAGCGGGAGGACGAGCCGGGGAGCTGTTTTTT. Its translation: CASSPLAGGRAGELFF. Using reference TRBV7-2 and TRBJ2-2 for the parts outside the CDR3, the full variable domain is GAGVSQSPSNKVTEKGKDVELRCDPISGHTALYWYRQSLGQGLEFLIYFQGNSAPDKSGLPSDRFSAERTGGSVSTLTIQRTQQEDSAVYLCASSPLAGGRAGELFFGEGSRLTVL.